The clone carrying this TCR beta chain was detected many times. Its cognate antigen is unknown. The data originate from a study of post-analysis software for immune sequencing data. The study, taken as a whole, reports: Roughly 5 TRBV segments, including TRBV5-6, TRBV5-1 and TRBV20-1, were more frequent in patients than controls.

Prepared libraries of TCR beta cDNA carried unique molecular identifiers. One entry per CDR3 protein, called by TCRdb with MiXCR from the PCR reads. Among 700,000 to 900,000 distinct CDR3 sequences listed, 35% to 55% were seen once. The CDR3 runs to 14 residues. Losses at the gene ends were 5 bases for V and 8 bases for J; bases not matched to a gene: 11. Germline V CDR1 and CDR2: SEHNR, FQNEAQ (reference sequence). This TCR came from a girl between 10 and 17 years old with multiple sclerosis. The specimen sequenced was blood. This chain uses TRBV7-9 with TRBJ1-2; TRBD1 matches at 7 bases. CDR3 protein: CASSDGQASDGYTF. In DNA form, the CDR3 reads TGTGCCAGCAGCGACGGACAGGCTAGCGACGGCTACACCTTC.